These 26 T cell receptor beta chains were all obtained from the same sample, sequenced in a study of human T cells and chemical hapten exposure. MiXCR, run by TCRdb on the RACE reads, gives a single entry per CDR3 protein. The table has about 380,000 distinct CDR3 sequences, approximately 4.4% seen once. Time point specified: patch test 1, 2 weeks after DPC sensitization. Sample treatment: therapeutic diphenylcyclopropenone sensitization with weekly scalp DPC. The sample was whole blood, taken in connection with sensitization to the hapten diphenylcyclopropenone (DPC). The receptors shown here come from a woman aged 45-65 years with alopecia areata. Some clones in this sample may be carry-over from other donors' samples.

This clonotype occurred a few times. This chain joins TRBV11-2 and TRBJ2-3, with 8 bases identical to TRBD2. V shed 5 bases and J 2 bases; nucleotides not matched to a gene: 12. Germline-derived CDR1 and CDR2 are SGHAT and FQNNGV. The length of the CDR3 is 17 residues. CDR3 in amino acids: CASSLGGAGDTTDTQYF. CDR3 nucleotide sequence: TGTGCCAGCAGCCTAGGGGGAGCGGGAGATACCACAGATACGCAGTATTTT.

This clonotype was counted at least ten times. The chain is built from TRBV7-9 and TRBJ1-4; D is ambiguous. Germline CDR1 is SEHNR and CDR2 is FQNEAQ (reference sequence). Trimming removed 6 bases from V and 12 bases from J, with 11 bases in between. This CDR3 region has 11 residues. This CDR3 reads CASSHVGELFF. CDR3 in DNA: TGTGCCAGCAGTCACGTCGGAGAACTGTTTTTT.

The chain joins TRBV12-3 or TRBV12-4 to TRBJ1-2; 12 bases line up with TRBD1. This CDR3 has 16 residues. The junction had 9 bases not matched to a gene; V was cut back by 4 bases and J by 6 bases. CDR3 in amino acids: CASSSVPGQGAHGYTF. The DNA for the CDR3 is TGTGCCAGCAGTTCGGTTCCGGGACAGGGGGCGCATGGCTACACCTTC.

This clonotype was detected only once. The chain links TRBV2 to TRBJ2-7; no firm D call. Germline V gene data show CDR1 as SNHLY and CDR2 as FYNNEI. There are 12 residues in the CDR3. V lost 2 bases, J lost 4 bases, and 6 bases lay in between. The CDR3 spells CASSELEYEQYF. CDR3 in DNA: TGTGCCAGCAGTGAATTGGAGTACGAGCAGTACTTC.

This clonotype was observed at least ten times. V gene TRBV24-1 combines with J gene TRBJ2-3, with 9 bases that match TRBD2. The germline V gene encodes CDR1 KGHDR and CDR2 SFDVKD. The CDR3 runs to 18 residues. J lost 0 bases, V lost 3 bases, and 9 bases had no gene match. For the CDR3, the DNA is TGTGCCACCAGTGATACCCGCGGACTAGCGCTTAGCACAGATACGCAGTATTTT. Encoded protein: CATSDTRGLALSTDTQYF.

This clonotype was seen many times. The CDR3 region has the DNA TGCGCCAGCAGCTCAAAGGGGAGTGAGAACACCATATATTTT. It specifies CASSSKGSENTIYF. The chain carries TRBV5-1 and TRBJ1-3; tentatively, D is TRBD1 (5 bases). The CDR3 consists of 14 residues. CDR1 is SGHRS, CDR2 YFSETQ, per germline. V lost 3 bases to trimming and J lost 7 bases, with 14 bases between them.

This clonotype was counted ten times or more. V usage is TRBV12-3 or TRBV12-4 and J usage is TRBJ2-4, with 10 bases fitting TRBD1. The V gene end was trimmed by 4 bases and the J gene end by 9 bases; junction bases not matched to a gene: 3. This CDR3 has 13 residues. Here the CDR3 DNA reads TGTGCCAGCAGTTATGGACAGGGGGGCATTCAGTACTTC. Translating it yields CASSYGQGGIQYF.

This clonotype was seen at least ten times. The chain couples TRBV24-1 to TRBJ2-1; D is possibly TRBD2 (5 bases). CDR1 and CDR2 from the germline V gene are KGHDR and SFDVKD. V gave up 4 bases and J gave up 5 bases, with 20 bases separating them. This CDR3 has 17 amino acids. The CDR3 sequence: CATSDPLGAAYNNEQFF. The CDR3 DNA follows: TGTGCCACCAGTGACCCCCTGGGAGCGGCCTATAACAATGAGCAGTTCTTC.

This clonotype appeared many times. The V call is TRBV7-2, the J call TRBJ2-1; D is ambiguous. Trimming pared 5 bases from V and 9 bases from J, leaving 23 bases between. CDR3 length equals 16 residues. Germline V gene lookup returns CDR1 SGHTA and CDR2 FQGNSA. CDR3 amino acids: CASSPNPIGPSGEQFF. The CDR3 nucleotides read TGTGCCAGCAGCCCAAACCCTATCGGGCCCTCTGGTGAGCAGTTCTTC. The full variable domain, rest sourced from reference TRBV7-2 and TRBJ2-1, is GAGVSQSPSNKVTEKGKDVELRCDPISGHTALYWYRQSLGQGLEFLIYFQGNSAPDKSGLPSDRFSAERTGGSVSTLTIQRTQQEDSAVYLCASSPNPIGPSGEQFFGPGTRLTVL.

The chain recombines TRBV6-2 or TRBV6-3 with TRBJ2-1; TRBD2 agrees at 9 bases. Germline lookup yields CDR1 MNHEY and CDR2 SVGEGT. The CDR3 loop spans 16 amino acids. The trim removed 0 bases at V and 9 bases at J, leaving 9 bases unmatched. CDR3 region: CASSYSPGLADLEQFF. In nucleotides, the CDR3 is TGTGCCAGCAGTTACTCACCGGGACTAGCAGACCTTGAGCAGTTCTTC.

This clonotype was seen many times. This chain uses TRBV13 with TRBJ2-3; the D is unclear. Germline V gene sequence: CDR1 PRHDT, CDR2 FYEKMQ (reference sequence). CDR3 length: 12 residues. V was trimmed by 5 bases and J by 4 bases, leaving 7 bases between them. This chain's CDR3 is CASSSSPDTQYF. Written as DNA, the CDR3 is TGTGCCAGCAGCAGCAGTCCAGATACGCAGTATTTT.

This clonotype has more than one count but fewer than ten. This chain links TRBV27 with TRBJ2-7; D is possibly TRBD2 (6 bases). The V and J ends lost 2 bases and 4 bases respectively, with 15 bases between them. The CDR3 is 15 residues long. The germline V gene has CDR1 MNHEY and CDR2 SMNVEV (reference sequence). The CDR3 protein is CASSLGGALGYEQYF. The CDR3 region has the DNA TGTGCCAGCAGTTTAGGAGGGGCGTTAGGATACGAGCAGTACTTC.

This clonotype was seen more than once but under ten times. The chain joins TRBV10-3 to TRBJ1-6, with 7 bases lining up with TRBD1. This CDR3 is 14 amino acids long. V dropped 6 bases and J dropped 10; count of bases not matched to a gene: 9. Germline V gives CDR1 ENHRY, CDR2 SYGVKD. The CDR3 is CAISLGQANSPLHF. The CDR3 region has the DNA TGTGCCATCAGCCTTGGACAGGCGAACTCACCCCTCCACTTT.

As concerns this clonotype: A much more abundant neighbour one base away suggests this may be a read error. Here the CDR3 omits its conserved ending phenylalanine or tryptophan, so a read error is the likely source. The chain links TRBV5-1 to TRBJ2-5; 7 nucleotides line up with TRBD1. CDR1 and CDR2 from the germline V gene are SGHRS and YFSETQ. The CDR3 runs 14 residues. V dropped 3 bases and J dropped 2; count of bases not matched to a gene: 4. CDR3 sequence (DNA): TGCGCCAGCAGCTGGGGGACAGATCAAGAGACCCAGTACTAC. This gives the protein CASSWGTDQETQYY.

This clonotype was found many times. This chain uses TRBV5-1 with TRBJ2-7; no firm D call. From germline, CDR1 is SGHRS and CDR2 YFSETQ. V was shortened by 1 base and J by 0 bases, with 14 bases between the two germline ends. The CDR3 totals 16 residues. The CDR3 region has the DNA TGCGCCAGCAGCTTGCCCTTTGATCCAAGCTCCTACGAGCAGTACTTC. It is translated as CASSLPFDPSSYEQYF.

Worth noting for this clonotype: This clone may be a read error of a much larger clone one base away. The rearrangement uses TRBV3-1 and TRBJ2-2, with D possibly being TRBD2 (6 bases). CDR3 length: 18 residues. The germline gives CDR1 LGHDT, CDR2 YNNKEL (reference sequence). CDR3 amino acids: CASSQVAGRDGNTRELFF. CDR3 coding DNA: TGTGCCAGCAGCCAAGTCGCGGGACGGGATGGAAACACCAGGGAGCTGTTTTTT.

This chain joins TRBV20-1 and TRBJ2-4; TRBD2 aligns across 15 bases. This CDR3 is 19 amino acids long. Per germline, CDR1 DFQATT and CDR2 SNEGSKA (reference sequence). Losses at the gene ends were 3 bases for V and 0 bases for J; bases not matched to a gene: 9. The CDR3 is CSARNPGLAGGLAKNIQYF. DNA of the CDR3: TGCAGTGCTAGGAATCCCGGACTAGCGGGAGGGCTAGCCAAAAACATTCAGTACTTC.

This clonotype was counted a few times. The V and J genes are TRBV7-6 and TRBJ2-1, with 8 bases matching TRBD2. There are 16 residues in the CDR3. Trimming took 2 bases from V and 6 from J; bases not matched to a gene: 9. Germline CDR1 and CDR2: SGHVS and FNYEAQ. DNA for the CDR3: TGTGCCAGCAGCTTATACCGGGAGGGCCCCTCCAATGAGCAGTTCTTC. Translating gives CASSLYREGPSNEQFF. Full variable domain (rest looked up from reference TRBV7-6 and TRBJ2-1): GAGVSQSPRYKVTKRGQDVALRCDPISGHVSLYWYRQALGQGPEFLTYFNYEAQQDKSGLPNDRFSAERPEGSISTLTIQRTEQRDSAMYRCASSLYREGPSNEQFFGPGTRLTVL.

This clonotype was detected ten times or more. The genes are TRBV12-3 or TRBV12-4 and TRBJ1-1, with 8 bases matching TRBD1. The CDR3 spans 15 residues. V shed 6 bases and J 6 bases; nucleotides not matched to a gene: 12. The CDR3: CASRRQGSRYAEAFF. The CDR3 bases are TGTGCCAGCAGACGACAGGGGAGCAGATACGCTGAAGCTTTCTTT.

Many counts were recorded for this clonotype. The chain recombines TRBV5-1 with TRBJ1-1, with D unclear. The germline V gene encodes CDR1 SGHRS and CDR2 YFSETQ. V shed 1 base and J shed 0 bases, with 7 bases lying between them. This CDR3 region has 14 residues. The CDR3 region has the DNA TGCGCCAGCAGCTTGAACAGTTTGAACACTGAAGCTTTCTTT. This encodes CASSLNSLNTEAFF.

This clonotype was counted ten times or more. J is TRBJ1-4 and V is TRBV7-9; D ambiguous. Trimming pared 6 bases from V and 2 bases from J, leaving 19 bases between. The CDR3 extends over 17 amino acids. Germline V lookup: CDR1 SEHNR, CDR2 FQNEAQ (reference sequence). CDR3 nucleotide sequence: TGTGCCAGCAGTATCCCGCGAGGAACGGCTACTAATGAAAAACTGTTTTTT. Its protein is CASSIPRGTATNEKLFF.

This clonotype was counted a few times. J is TRBJ1-6 and V is TRBV27; D unresolved. CDR1 MNHEY and CDR2 SMNVEV come from the germline V gene (reference sequence). The CDR3 is 12 amino acids. V was cut by 5 bases and J by 15 bases, with 14 bases left in between. This chain's CDR3 is CASSDRSRHLHF. CDR3 bases: TGTGCCAGCAGTGATAGGAGTAGGCACCTCCACTTT.

This clonotype appeared a few times. The chain has TRBV12-3 or TRBV12-4 and TRBJ1-1, with D possibly being TRBD1 (6 bases). V gave up 7 bases and J gave up 6 bases, with 12 bases separating them. CDR3 length equals 12 residues. CDR3 DNA: TGTGCCAGCACCGAAGGACAGTCTGAAGCTTTCTTT. It is translated as CASTEGQSEAFF.

The CDR3 spells CAISESGQANTEAFF. For the CDR3, the DNA is TGTGCCATCAGTGAGTCGGGACAGGCCAACACTGAAGCTTTCTTT. The V gene is TRBV10-3, the J gene TRBJ1-1; 8 nucleotides agree with TRBD1. V lost 0 bases to trimming and J lost 2 bases; unmatched junction nucleotides: 2. The CDR3 has 15 amino acids. CDR1 ENHRY and CDR2 SYGVKD come from the germline V gene.

This clonotype was counted between two and nine times. The chain couples TRBV20-1 to TRBJ1-1, with TRBD1 identical over 10 bases. CDR1 is DFQATT and CDR2 is SNEGSKA in the germline V gene (reference sequence). CDR3 length: 14 amino acids. V lost 3 bases, J lost 8 bases, and 9 bases stayed unmatched. This CDR3 is CSASVGQGVREAFF. CDR3 sequence (DNA): TGCAGTGCTAGCGTCGGACAGGGGGTTCGCGAAGCTTTCTTT.

This clonotype has a count of ten or more. The V call is TRBV12-3 or TRBV12-4, the J call TRBJ1-2; D might be TRBD1 (5 bases). The CDR3 is 13 amino acids. Trimming removed 5 bases from V and 4 bases from J, with 11 bases in between. CDR3 DNA sequence: TGTGCCAGCAGTGCCGACAGAACCTATGGCTACACCTTC. This encodes CASSADRTYGYTF.